This TCR beta chain was found in a study of shared clonotypes between healthy human individuals. Findings and limits, study-wide: Rarefaction analysis demonstrated incomplete sorted-subset sequencing notwithstanding large depth.

A roughly 200 ng quantity of DNA, 30,000 to 35,000 T cell genomes, went into the sorted-subset replicate PCRs. Produced via immunoSEQ multiplex PCR; TCRdb's table is partial and in-frame only. The sample has 950,000 to 1,100,000 clones, about 77% seen once; the top ten hold roughly 1.5%. The CDR3 has 13 residues. Germline V gene sequence: CDR1 SNHLY, CDR2 FYNNEI. Trimming shortened V by 6 bases and J by 4 bases, and 10 bases separated the two germline ends. This clone showed up just a few times. No antigen is known for it. The chain has TRBV2 and TRBJ1-5; D uncertain. Source material: memory CD4+ T cells sorted from blood. Documented subset: CD45RA-negative fraction. This TCR was sampled from a man aged 18 to 30 in good health. CDR3 protein: CASSDPGNQPQHF. CDR3 coding DNA: TGTGCCAGCAGCGATCCGGGGAATCAGCCCCAGCATTTT.